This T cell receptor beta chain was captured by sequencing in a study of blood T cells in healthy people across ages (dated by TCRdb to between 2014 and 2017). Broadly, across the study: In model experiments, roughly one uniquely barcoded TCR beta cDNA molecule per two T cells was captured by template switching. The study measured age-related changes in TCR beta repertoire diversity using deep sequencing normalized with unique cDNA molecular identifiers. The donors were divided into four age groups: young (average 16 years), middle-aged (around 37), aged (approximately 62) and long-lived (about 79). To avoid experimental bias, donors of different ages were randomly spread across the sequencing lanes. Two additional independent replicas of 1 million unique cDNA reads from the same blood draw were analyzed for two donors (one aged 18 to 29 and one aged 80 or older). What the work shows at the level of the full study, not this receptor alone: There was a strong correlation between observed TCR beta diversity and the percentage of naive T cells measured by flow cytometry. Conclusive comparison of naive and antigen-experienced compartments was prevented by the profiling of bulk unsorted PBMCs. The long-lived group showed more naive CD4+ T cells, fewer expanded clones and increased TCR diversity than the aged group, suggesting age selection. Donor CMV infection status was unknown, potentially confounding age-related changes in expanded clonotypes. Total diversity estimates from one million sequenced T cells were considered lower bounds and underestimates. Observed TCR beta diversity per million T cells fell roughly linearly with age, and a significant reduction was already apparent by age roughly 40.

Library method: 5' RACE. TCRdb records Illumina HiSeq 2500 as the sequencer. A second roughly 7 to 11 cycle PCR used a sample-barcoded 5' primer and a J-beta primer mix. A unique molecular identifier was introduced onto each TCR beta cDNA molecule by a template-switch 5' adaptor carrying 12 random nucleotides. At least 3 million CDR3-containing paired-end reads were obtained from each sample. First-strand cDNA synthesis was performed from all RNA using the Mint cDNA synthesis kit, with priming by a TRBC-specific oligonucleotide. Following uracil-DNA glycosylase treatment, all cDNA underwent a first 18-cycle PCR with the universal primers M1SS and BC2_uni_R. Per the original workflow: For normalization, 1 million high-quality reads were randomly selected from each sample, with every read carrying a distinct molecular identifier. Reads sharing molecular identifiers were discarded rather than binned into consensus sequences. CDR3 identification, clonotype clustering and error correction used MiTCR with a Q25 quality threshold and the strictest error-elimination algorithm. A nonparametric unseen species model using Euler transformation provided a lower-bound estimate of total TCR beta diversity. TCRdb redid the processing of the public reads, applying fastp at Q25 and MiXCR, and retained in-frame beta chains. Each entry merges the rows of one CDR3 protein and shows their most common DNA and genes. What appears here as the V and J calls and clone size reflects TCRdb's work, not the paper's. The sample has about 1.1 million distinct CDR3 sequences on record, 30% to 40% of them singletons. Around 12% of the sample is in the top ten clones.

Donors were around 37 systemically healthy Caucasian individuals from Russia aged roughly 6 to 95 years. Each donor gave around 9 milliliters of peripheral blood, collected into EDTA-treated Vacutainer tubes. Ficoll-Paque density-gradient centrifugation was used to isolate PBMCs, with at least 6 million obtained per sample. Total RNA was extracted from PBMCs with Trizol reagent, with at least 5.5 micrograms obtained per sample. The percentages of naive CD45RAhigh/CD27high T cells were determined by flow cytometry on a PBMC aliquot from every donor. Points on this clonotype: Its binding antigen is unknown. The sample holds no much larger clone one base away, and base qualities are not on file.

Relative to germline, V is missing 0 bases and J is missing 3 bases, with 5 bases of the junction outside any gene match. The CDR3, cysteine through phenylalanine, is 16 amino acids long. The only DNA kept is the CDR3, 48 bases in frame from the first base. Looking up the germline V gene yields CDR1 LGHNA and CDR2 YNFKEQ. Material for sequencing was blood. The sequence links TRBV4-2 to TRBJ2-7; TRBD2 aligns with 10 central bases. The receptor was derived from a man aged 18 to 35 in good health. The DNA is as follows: TGTGCCAGCAGCCAAGAAATCAGCGGGGGGGTCTACGAGCAGTACTTC. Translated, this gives CASSQEISGGVYEQYF.